This T cell receptor (beta chain) was captured by sequencing in a study of technical replicates of blood from a handful of donors. The data were produced by immunoSEQ multiplex PCR, yet TCRdb's version contains in-frame clones alone and is incomplete. The data show 65,000 to 80,000 clones, 96% seen once. The CDR3 covers 14 residues. From germline, CDR1 is MNHEY and CDR2 SMNVEV (reference sequence). V shed 6 bases, J shed 7 bases, and the junction held 6 bases outside the gene matches. The clonotype originates from a human donor in good health. The chain joins TRBV27 to TRBJ1-4; 9 bases match TRBD1. Specimen: T cells isolated from PBMCs. The DNA of the CDR3 is TGTGCCAGCAGAGCCGGGACAGGGAGTGAAAAACTGTTTTTT. This gives the protein CASRAGTGSEKLFF. Based on the CDR3 plus reference TRBV27 and TRBJ1-4, the full variable domain is EAQVTQNPRYLITVTGKKLTVTCSQNMNHEYMSWYRQDPGLGLRQIYYSMNVEVTDKGDVPEGYKVSRKEKRNFPLILESPSPNQTSLYFCASRAGTGSEKLFFGSGTQLSVL.